This section outlines one T cell receptor (beta chain) sequence together with its context. These data originate in a study of cytomegalovirus exposure and HLA in healthy donors. The PCR used 60 Vbeta and 13 Jbeta primers. The data were produced by immunoSEQ multiplex PCR, yet TCRdb's version contains in-frame clones alone and is incomplete. Of 35,000 to 40,000 clones listed, around 53% are singletons. Germline CDR1 DFQATT, CDR2 SNEGSKA (reference sequence). Trimming pared 2 bases from V and 6 bases from J, leaving 4 bases between. The CDR3 has 11 amino acids. The sequence was obtained from a middle-aged woman in good health and CMV-seropositive. This rearrangement joins TRBV20-1 to TRBJ2-2; D remains unclear. The sequencing sample was made of PBMCs. The CDR3 here is CSARLAGELFF. CDR3 DNA sequence: TGCAGTGCTAGATTAGCCGGGGAGCTGTTTTTT.